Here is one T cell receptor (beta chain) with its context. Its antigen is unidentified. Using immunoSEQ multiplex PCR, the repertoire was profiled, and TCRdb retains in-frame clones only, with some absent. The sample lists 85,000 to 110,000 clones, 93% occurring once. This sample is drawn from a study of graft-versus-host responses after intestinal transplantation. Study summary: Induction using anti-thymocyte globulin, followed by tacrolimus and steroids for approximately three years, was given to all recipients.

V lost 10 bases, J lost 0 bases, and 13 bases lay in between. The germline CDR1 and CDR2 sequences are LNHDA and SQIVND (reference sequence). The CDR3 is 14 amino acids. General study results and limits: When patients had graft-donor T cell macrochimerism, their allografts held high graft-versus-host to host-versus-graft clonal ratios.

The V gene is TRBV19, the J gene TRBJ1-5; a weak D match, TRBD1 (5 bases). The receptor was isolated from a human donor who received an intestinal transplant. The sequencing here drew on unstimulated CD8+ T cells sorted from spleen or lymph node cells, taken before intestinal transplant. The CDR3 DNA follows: TGTGCCACCGAATGGGGGTATAGCAATCAGCCCCAGCATTTT. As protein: CATEWGYSNQPQHF.